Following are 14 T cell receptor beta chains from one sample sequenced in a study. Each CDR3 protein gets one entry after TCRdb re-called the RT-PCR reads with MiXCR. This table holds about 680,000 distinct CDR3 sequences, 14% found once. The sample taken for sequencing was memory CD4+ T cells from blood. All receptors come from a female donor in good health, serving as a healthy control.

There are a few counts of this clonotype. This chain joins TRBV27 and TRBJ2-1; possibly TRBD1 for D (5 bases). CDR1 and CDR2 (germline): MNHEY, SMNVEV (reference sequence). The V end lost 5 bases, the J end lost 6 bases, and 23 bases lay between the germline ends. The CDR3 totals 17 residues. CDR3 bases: TGTGCCAGCAGTCCAGTGGGGTATGGGGCTCAAGGCAATGAGCAGTTCTTC. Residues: CASSPVGYGAQGNEQFF.

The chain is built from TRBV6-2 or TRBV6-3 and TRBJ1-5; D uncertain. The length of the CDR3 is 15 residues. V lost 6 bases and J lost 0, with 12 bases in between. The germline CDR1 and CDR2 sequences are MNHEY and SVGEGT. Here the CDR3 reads CASRPTRDSNQPQHF. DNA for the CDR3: TGTGCCAGCAGACCCACGAGGGATAGCAATCAGCCCCAGCATTTT.

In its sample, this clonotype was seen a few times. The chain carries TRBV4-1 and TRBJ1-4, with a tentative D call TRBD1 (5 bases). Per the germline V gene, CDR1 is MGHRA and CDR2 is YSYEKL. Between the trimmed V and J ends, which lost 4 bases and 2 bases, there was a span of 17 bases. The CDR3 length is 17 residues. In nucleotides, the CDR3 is TGCGCCAGCAGCCGGGGGGGACCGGAGAGGACTAATGAAAAACTGTTTTTT. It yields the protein CASSRGGPERTNEKLFF.

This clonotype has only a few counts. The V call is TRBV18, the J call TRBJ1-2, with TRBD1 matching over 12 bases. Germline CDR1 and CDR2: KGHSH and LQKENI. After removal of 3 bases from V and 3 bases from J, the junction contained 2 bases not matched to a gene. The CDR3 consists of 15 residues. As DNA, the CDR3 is TGTGCCAGCTCACCCGGGACAGGGGGCGACTATGGCTACACCTTC. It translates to CASSPGTGGDYGYTF.

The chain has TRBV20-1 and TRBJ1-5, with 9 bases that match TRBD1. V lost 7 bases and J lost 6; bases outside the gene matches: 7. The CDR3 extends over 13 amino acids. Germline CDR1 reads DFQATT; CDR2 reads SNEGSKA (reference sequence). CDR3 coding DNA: TGCAGTGTTGGGGACAGGGCTGGTCAGCCCCAGCATTTT. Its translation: CSVGDRAGQPQHF.

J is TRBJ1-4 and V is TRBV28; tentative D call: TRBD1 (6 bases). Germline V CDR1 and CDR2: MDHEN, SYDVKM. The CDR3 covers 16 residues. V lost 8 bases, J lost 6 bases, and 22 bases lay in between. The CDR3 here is CASSPPLGAGDEKLFF. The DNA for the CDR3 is TGTGCCAGCTCCCCCCCACTCGGCGCAGGGGATGAAAAACTGTTTTTT.

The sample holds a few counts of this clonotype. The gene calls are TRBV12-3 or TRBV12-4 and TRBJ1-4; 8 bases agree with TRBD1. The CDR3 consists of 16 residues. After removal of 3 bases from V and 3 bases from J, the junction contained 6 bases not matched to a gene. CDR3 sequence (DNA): TGTGCCAGCAGTTTCCCTGACAGGGGTCCTAATGAAAAACTGTTTTTT. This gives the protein CASSFPDRGPNEKLFF.

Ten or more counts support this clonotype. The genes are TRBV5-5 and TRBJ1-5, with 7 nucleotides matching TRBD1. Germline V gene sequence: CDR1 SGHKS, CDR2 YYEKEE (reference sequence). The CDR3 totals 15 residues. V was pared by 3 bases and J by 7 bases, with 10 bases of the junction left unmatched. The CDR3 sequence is CASSSRHGQEQPQHF. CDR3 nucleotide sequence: TGTGCCAGCAGCTCGAGACACGGACAGGAGCAGCCCCAGCATTTT.

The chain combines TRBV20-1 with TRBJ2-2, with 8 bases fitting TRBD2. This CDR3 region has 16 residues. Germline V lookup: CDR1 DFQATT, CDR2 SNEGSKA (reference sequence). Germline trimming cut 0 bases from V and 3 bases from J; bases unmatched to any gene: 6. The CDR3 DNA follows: TGCAGTGCTAGAGATCCGAGCGGGAGTCACACCGGGGAGCTGTTTTTT. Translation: CSARDPSGSHTGELFF.

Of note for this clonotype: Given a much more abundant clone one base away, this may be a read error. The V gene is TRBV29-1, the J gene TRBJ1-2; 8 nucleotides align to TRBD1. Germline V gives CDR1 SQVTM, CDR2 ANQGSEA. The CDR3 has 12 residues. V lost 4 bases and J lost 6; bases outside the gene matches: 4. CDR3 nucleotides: TGCAGCGTTGTCCGGGACAGGAATGGCTACACCTTC. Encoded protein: CSVVRDRNGYTF.

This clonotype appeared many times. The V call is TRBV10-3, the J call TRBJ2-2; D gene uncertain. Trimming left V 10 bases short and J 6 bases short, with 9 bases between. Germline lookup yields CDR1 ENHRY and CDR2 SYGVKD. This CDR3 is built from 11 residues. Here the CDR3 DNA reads TGTGCCACCCAGGCGCCCGGGGAGCTGTTTTTT. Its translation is CATQAPGELFF.

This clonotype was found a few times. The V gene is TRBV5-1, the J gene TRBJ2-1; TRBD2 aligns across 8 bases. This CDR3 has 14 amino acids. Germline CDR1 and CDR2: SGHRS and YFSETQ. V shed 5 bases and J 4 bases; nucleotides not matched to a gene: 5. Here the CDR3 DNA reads TGCGCCAGCAGTGCGGCTAGCGGGTACAATGAGCAGTTCTTC. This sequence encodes CASSAASGYNEQFF. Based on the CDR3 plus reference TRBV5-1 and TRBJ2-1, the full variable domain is KAGVTQTPRYLIKTRGQQVTLSCSPISGHRSVSWYQQTPGQGLQFLFEYFSETQRNKGNFPGRFSGRQFSNSRSEMNVSTLELGDSALYLCASSAASGYNEQFFGPGTRLTVL.

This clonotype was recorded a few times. In DNA form, the CDR3 reads TGTGCCAGTAGTACGCGGGACAGCACCTCTGGAAACACCATATATTTT. Translation gives CASSTRDSTSGNTIYF. This sequence joins TRBV19 and TRBJ1-3; 7 bases fit TRBD1. The V and J ends lost 4 bases and 0 bases, in that order; junction bases with no gene match: 6. Per the germline V gene, CDR1 is LNHDA and CDR2 is SQIVND (reference sequence). The CDR3 is made up of 16 amino acids.

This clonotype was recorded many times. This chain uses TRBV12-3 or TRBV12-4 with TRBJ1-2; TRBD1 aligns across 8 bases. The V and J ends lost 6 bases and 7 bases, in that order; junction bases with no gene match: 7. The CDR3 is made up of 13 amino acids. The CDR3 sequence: CASSLDRAGGYTF. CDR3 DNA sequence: TGTGCCAGCAGCTTGGACAGGGCGGGTGGCTACACCTTC.